This T cell receptor beta chain was identified during a study of blood T cells in healthy people across ages. V lost 3 bases, J lost 8 bases, and 8 bases lay in between. The CDR3 loop spans 12 amino acids. Broader study findings: Greater diversity and more naive CD4+ cells were seen in long-lived donors than in aged donors.

Next came a second PCR, run for roughly 6 to 11 cycles, which used a sample-barcoded 5' primer along with a J-beta primer mix. Every sample produced at least 2.5 million CDR3-containing paired-end reads. TCRdb redid the calling of the 5' RACE reads with MiXCR, one entry per CDR3 protein. The sample yields some 1.5 million distinct CDR3 sequences, approximately 30% seen once. Ten milliliters of peripheral blood were drawn from each donor into EDTA-treated tubes. For this clonotype: What it binds is unknown.

This receptor was obtained from a woman aged 30 to 39 in good health. Sequencing used blood. This chain connects TRBV12-3 or TRBV12-4 to TRBJ2-1; no definite D call. CDR3 sequence: CASSFSSDEQFF. CDR3 nucleotides: TGTGCCAGCAGTTTTAGTTCAGATGAGCAGTTCTTC.